This T cell receptor (beta chain) was captured in a study of blood T cell repertoires in COVID-19. Study context: Samples representing acute and convalescent COVID-19 were sourced from the United States, Italy and Spain. From T cells, B-cell-depleted T cells, or PBMCs came the material, which was cDNA or gDNA.

The CDR3 runs 14 residues. Germline CDR1 SQVTM, CDR2 ANQGSEA. Trimming removed 0 bases at V and 3 bases at J, with 11 bases between. This clone is a singleton in its sample. Original handling: Amplified reference gene primers provided the basis for estimating nucleated cell counts. Sequenced by immunoSEQ multiplex PCR; TCRdb stores in-frame clones only, minus some. V and J calls and clone size come straight from that table; D and trimming were deduced from the DNA. Of a few hundred thousand clones in the sample, roughly 80% were seen once. This receptor was identified in a woman over 75 with acute or convalescent COVID-19. This rearrangement joins TRBV29-1 to TRBJ1-1; TRBD1 might be the D (5 bases). Sequencing was carried out using peripheral blood. In DNA, the CDR3 is TGCAGCGTTGAAGAACGGGGGACGTACACTGAAGCTTTCTTT. Translated: CSVEERGTYTEAFF. The full variable domain, completed using reference TRBV29-1 and TRBJ1-1, is SAVISQKPSRDICQRGTSLTIQCQVDSQVTMMFWYRQQPGQSLTLIATANQGSEATYESGFVIDKFPISRPNLTFSTLTVSNMSPEDSSIYLCSVEERGTYTEAFFGQGTRLTVV.